This entry lists 13 T cell receptor beta chains sequenced from one sample in a study of blood T cell repertoires in COVID-19. Clones were sequenced by immunoSEQ multiplex PCR, and TCRdb holds only the in-frame ones, with some missing. The sample records around 320,000 clones, just under 90% being singletons. Sequenced: peripheral blood. These receptors came from a woman in her twenties or thirties with COVID-19, enrolled during active disease.

This clone came up many times. The V and J genes are TRBV5-8 and TRBJ1-5; the D gene is possibly TRBD1 (6 bases). V was clipped by 0 bases and J by 12 bases, with 10 bases between them. CDR1 is SGHTS and CDR2 is YDEGEE in the germline V gene. CDR3 length: 12 residues. CDR3 coding DNA: TGTGCCAGCAGCTTGGCAGGGGCGGGCCAGCATTTT. Amino acid sequence: CASSLAGAGQHF.

The CDR3 coding sequence is TGTGCCAGCAGCGTCCCACTAGCGGGGGGCTACAATGAGCAGTTCTTC. Its translation is CASSVPLAGGYNEQFF. This chain links TRBV9 with TRBJ2-1; 12 nucleotides align to TRBD2. Per germline, CDR1 SGDLS and CDR2 YYNGEE. J gave up 3 bases and V 2 bases, and 3 bases lay outside the gene matches. The CDR3 totals 16 residues.

The chain is built from TRBV24-1 and TRBJ1-1; no firm D call. CDR1 and CDR2 (germline): KGHDR, SFDVKD. The CDR3 is 13 amino acids. Trimming took 1 base from V and 11 from J, leaving 13 bases between them. The CDR3 region is CATSDFSGGRAFF. The CDR3 DNA is TGTGCCACCAGTGATTTCTCTGGAGGGCGCGCTTTCTTT.

Remarks on this clone: At the DNA level, this CDR3 is encoded by other sequences in the same sample as well. This chain connects TRBV5-1 to TRBJ2-5; no firm D call. CDR3 length: 12 residues. Trimming stripped 4 bases from V and 4 bases from J, with 8 bases between. In germline, CDR1 is SGHRS, CDR2 YFSETQ. CDR3 loop: CASSPRGETQYF. The CDR3 coding sequence is TGCGCCAGCAGCCCTAGAGGAGAGACCCAGTACTTC.

The V gene is TRBV9, the J gene TRBJ2-5, with 10 nucleotides matching TRBD1. After removal of 3 bases from V and 5 bases from J, the junction contained 4 bases not matched to a gene. There are 14 residues in the CDR3. CDR1 SGDLS and CDR2 YYNGEE come from the germline V gene. CDR3 DNA: TGTGCCAGCAGCGGACAGGGGGCACGGGAGACCCAGTACTTC. Protein product: CASSGQGARETQYF.

On this clone itself: One junction end disagrees with the germline gene, perhaps due to a read error. This chain links TRBV7-9 with TRBJ1-2; D gene unclear. Germline CDR1 is SEHNR and CDR2 is FQNEAQ (reference sequence). The CDR3 has 12 residues. The CDR3 reads CASSLAGREITF. The CDR3 nucleotides are TGTGCCAGCAGCCTAGCGGGGAGGGAAATCACCTTC.

The genes are TRBV18 and TRBJ2-5; TRBD1 matches 10 bases. The CDR3 totals 14 residues. J gave up 2 bases and V 6 bases, and 3 bases lay outside the gene matches. The germline V gene encodes CDR1 KGHSH and CDR2 LQKENI. CDR3: CASSRDRGQETQYF. As DNA, the CDR3 is TGTGCCAGCTCTCGGGACAGGGGTCAAGAGACCCAGTACTTC.

This rearrangement joins TRBV3-1 (or the pseudogene TRBV3-2) to TRBJ2-1; TRBD2 aligns across 11 bases. Germline V lookup: CDR1 LGHDT, CDR2 YNNKEL (reference sequence). The CDR3 consists of 15 residues. Trimming removed 4 bases from V and 5 bases from J; junction bases left unmatched: 4. The CDR3 region is CASSPLAGGHNEQFF. The CDR3 nucleotides are TGTGCCAGCAGCCCGCTAGCGGGGGGCCACAATGAGCAGTTCTTC.

The CDR3: CASRQTVKGYHSPLHF. The CDR3 nucleotides read TGTGCCAGCAGGCAGACAGTTAAGGGGTATCATTCACCCCTCCACTTT. The rearrangement uses TRBV27 and TRBJ1-6; a possible D gene is TRBD1 (5 bases). The CDR3 totals 16 residues. The germline V gene has CDR1 MNHEY and CDR2 SMNVEV (reference sequence). V was clipped by 6 bases and J by 8 bases, with 20 bases between them.

This rearrangement joins TRBV19 to TRBJ1-6; D uncertain. This CDR3 is built from 15 residues. Trimming removed 5 bases at V and 0 bases at J, with 8 bases between. Germline-derived CDR1 and CDR2 are LNHDA and SQIVND (reference sequence). The CDR3 nucleotides are TGTGCCAGTAGTGCGGCGAACTCCTATAATTCACCCCTCCACTTT. Amino acid sequence: CASSAANSYNSPLHF. Full variable domain (missing parts from reference TRBV19 and TRBJ1-6): DGGITQSPKYLFRKEGQNVTLSCEQNLNHDAMYWYRQDPGQGLRLIYYSQIVNDFQKGDIAEGYSVSREKKESFPLTVTSAQKNPTAFYLCASSAANSYNSPLHFGNGTRLTVT.

The chain's CDR3 is CASSADRGANYGYTF. The CDR3 nucleotides read TGTGCCAGCAGTGCCGACAGGGGGGCTAACTATGGCTACACCTTC. The V and J genes are TRBV2 and TRBJ1-2; TRBD1 aligns across 9 bases. The CDR3 is made up of 15 amino acids. V gave up 4 bases and J gave up 0 bases; unmatched junction bases: 3. The germline V gene encodes CDR1 SNHLY and CDR2 FYNNEI. Together with reference TRBV2 and TRBJ1-2, the CDR3 gives the full variable domain: EPEVTQTPSHQVTQMGQEVILRCVPISNHLYFYWYRQILGQKVEFLVSFYNNEISEKSEIFDDQFSVERPDGSNFTLKIRSTKLEDSAMYFCASSADRGANYGYTFGSGTRLTVV.

The chain recombines TRBV12-2 with TRBJ1-5. TRBV12-2 is marked as a pseudogene. The length of the CDR3 is 18 residues. CDR3: CASRLAGRGRKGNQPQHF. The DNA of the CDR3 is TGTGCAAGTCGCTTAGCCGGGAGGGGGAGGAAGGGCAATCAGCCCCAGCATTTT.

This rearrangement joins TRBV14 to TRBJ2-3, with 9 bases aligning to TRBD1. The CDR3 loop spans 14 amino acids. In germline, CDR1 is SGHDN, CDR2 FVKESK. V dropped 3 bases and J dropped 5; count of bases not matched to a gene: 3. CDR3 bases: TGTGCCAGCAGCCAGACAGGGGGTGGAGATACGCAGTATTTT. This encodes CASSQTGGGDTQYF.